One and the same sample provided the 24 T cell receptor beta chains below, sequenced in a study of cytomegalovirus exposure and HLA in healthy donors. The PCR made use of 60 Vbeta and 13 Jbeta primers. Some clones are missing from TCRdb's copy, which holds only in-frame ones; the method was immunoSEQ multiplex PCR. Among more than 150,000 clones listed, approximately 82% were seen once. What was sequenced was PBMCs. The receptors here all came from a woman aged 25 to 45 in good health and CMV-seronegative.

Turning to this clone: A junction end diverges from the germline sequence, so it may reflect a read error. The CDR3 sequence: CSSSFRNRGDYEQYF. The DNA for the CDR3 is TGTTCCAGCAGCTTTAGGAACAGGGGTGACTACGAGCAGTACTTC. The V and J genes are TRBV7-9 and TRBJ2-7, with 7 bases that match TRBD1. This CDR3 contains 15 residues. Germline V gene data show CDR1 as SEHNR and CDR2 as FQNEAQ (reference sequence). The complete variable domain, with remaining parts taken from reference TRBV7-9 and TRBJ2-7, reads DTGVSQNPRHKITKRGQNVTFRCDPISEHNRLYWYRQTLGQGPEFLTYFQNEAQLEKSRLLSDRFSAERPKGSFSTLEIQRTEQGDSAMYLCSSSFRNRGDYEQYFGPGTRLTVT.

The V call is TRBV28, the J call TRBJ1-1; 7 positions agree with TRBD1. The CDR3 extends over 15 amino acids. Trimming cost V 6 bases and J 0 bases; bases outside gene matches: 7. Germline lookup yields CDR1 MDHEN and CDR2 SYDVKM. The CDR3 is CASSTSQGMNTEAFF. CDR3 nucleotide sequence: TGTGCCAGCAGCACCTCACAGGGGATGAACACTGAAGCTTTCTTT.

V gene TRBV7-2 combines with J gene TRBJ2-3; possibly TRBD2 for D (6 bases). The V gene lost 0 bases and the J gene lost 1 base, with 14 bases spanning the gap. The CDR3 totals 17 residues. Germline V gene sequence: CDR1 SGHTA, CDR2 FQGNSA. The CDR3 DNA is TGTGCCAGCAGCTTAGCCCTCGGGGGAGCACGCACAGATACGCAGTATTTT. Translated, it gives CASSLALGGARTDTQYF.

This chain connects TRBV5-1 to TRBJ2-1; 10 nucleotides match TRBD2. V shed 5 bases, J shed 6 bases, and the junction held 5 bases outside the gene matches. In germline, CDR1 is SGHRS, CDR2 YFSETQ. The CDR3 consists of 14 residues. The CDR3 bases are TGCGCCAGCAGTGGTCTAGCGGGAGTCAATGAGCAGTTCTTC. Protein sequence: CASSGLAGVNEQFF. Filled out from reference TRBV5-1 and TRBJ2-1, the complete variable domain reads KAGVTQTPRYLIKTRGQQVTLSCSPISGHRSVSWYQQTPGQGLQFLFEYFSETQRNKGNFPGRFSGRQFSNSRSEMNVSTLELGDSALYLCASSGLAGVNEQFFGPGTRLTVL.

As for this clone: The junction does not match germline at one end; this may be a read error. The J gene is TRBJ1-4, the V gene TRBV7-9; 7 nucleotides agree with TRBD1. Germline V gene lookup returns CDR1 SEHNR and CDR2 FQNEAQ (reference sequence). This CDR3 comprises 17 residues. CDR3 sequence reads: CSSSLSPWTGKTEKLFF. The CDR3 DNA reads TGTTCCAGCAGCTTAAGCCCCTGGACAGGAAAGACTGAAAAACTGTTTTTT.

The V and J genes are TRBV27 and TRBJ2-4, with D perhaps matching TRBD1 (5 bases). The CDR3 is made up of 13 amino acids. Trimming removed 1 base from V and 12 bases from J, with 13 bases in between. Germline V gene lookup returns CDR1 MNHEY and CDR2 SMNVEV (reference sequence). The CDR3 protein is CASSLFSDDSQYF. CDR3 sequence (DNA): TGTGCCAGCAGTTTATTTTCGGATGACAGTCAGTACTTC.

The J gene is TRBJ1-6, the V gene TRBV28; no clear D gene. The V end lost 8 bases, the J end lost 8 bases, and 13 bases lay between the germline ends. This CDR3 is built from 13 residues. The germline CDR1 and CDR2 sequences are MDHEN and SYDVKM. The CDR3 sequence: CASGSMRHSPLHF. CDR3 DNA: TGTGCCAGCGGCTCGATGCGGCATTCACCCCTCCACTTT.

V is TRBV27 and J is TRBJ1-5; 8 bases agree with TRBD1. V was pared by 6 bases and J by 6 bases, with 7 bases of the junction left unmatched. The germline CDR1 and CDR2 sequences are MNHEY and SMNVEV (reference sequence). The CDR3 is 14 residues long. CDR3 DNA sequence: TGTGCCAGCAGCCAAGTACAGGGGGGTCAGCCCCAGCATTTT. Translated, it gives CASSQVQGGQPQHF.

The V and J genes are TRBV29-1 and TRBJ2-7; weak D call: TRBD2 (5 bases). The CDR3 totals 13 residues. Germline CDR1 is SQVTM and CDR2 is ANQGSEA. V shed 0 bases and J shed 4 bases, with 10 bases lying between them. The CDR3 loop reads CSVEDQPGYEQYF. The CDR3 DNA follows: TGCAGCGTTGAAGATCAACCGGGATACGAGCAGTACTTC.

The V call is TRBV7-7, the J call TRBJ2-1; TRBD2 aligns across 7 bases. The length of the CDR3 is 14 residues. The germline gives CDR1 SSHAT, CDR2 FNYEAQ (reference sequence). The junction had 10 bases not matched to a gene; V was cut back by 5 bases and J by 9 bases. The CDR3 loop is CASSTGLGRSEQFF. CDR3 nucleotides: TGTGCCAGCAGCACAGGACTAGGCCGAAGTGAGCAGTTCTTC.

The chain has TRBV7-8 and TRBJ2-2; 7 positions agree with TRBD1. J gave up 7 bases and V 4 bases, and 9 bases lay outside the gene matches. The V gene's germline CDR1 is SGHVS and CDR2 FQNEAQ. The CDR3 sequence is 15 residues long. The CDR3, as DNA: TGTGCCAGCAGCTATTTAACAGGGGTGGGCGGGGAGCTGTTTTTT. Residues: CASSYLTGVGGELFF. The variable domain in full, with the rest retrieved from reference TRBV7-8 and TRBJ2-2, is GAGVSQSPRYKVAKRGQDVALRCDPISGHVSLFWYQQALGQGPEFLTYFQNEAQLDKSGLPSDRFFAERPEGSVSTLKIQRTQQEDSAVYLCASSYLTGVGGELFFGEGSRLTVL.

This clone appeared a single time. The rearrangement links TRBV18 to TRBJ1-4; D call uncertain. V shed 3 bases and J shed 3 bases, with 14 bases lying between them. The CDR3 sequence is 16 residues long. CDR1 and CDR2 from the germline V gene are KGHSH and LQKENI. CDR3: CASSPVGVQPNEKLFF. CDR3 sequence (DNA): TGTGCCAGCTCACCCGTCGGGGTCCAGCCTAATGAAAAACTGTTTTTT.

In this sample, this clone turned up a few times. The DNA of the CDR3 is TGCGCCAGCAGCTTAGAAGAGAAAACCCACAATGAGCAGTTCTTC. Its protein product is CASSLEEKTHNEQFF. V gene TRBV5-1 combines with J gene TRBJ2-1; no clear D. Between the trimmed V and J ends, which lost 2 bases and 5 bases, there was a span of 14 bases. Per germline, CDR1 SGHRS and CDR2 YFSETQ. CDR3 length: 15 amino acids.

The genes are TRBV5-1 and TRBJ2-5, with 11 bases that match TRBD1. The CDR3 covers 16 residues. J lost 4 bases, V lost 5 bases, and 10 bases had no gene match. The V gene's germline CDR1 is SGHRS and CDR2 YFSETQ. CDR3 loop: CASSMGDRGNPETQYF. CDR3 bases: TGCGCCAGCAGTATGGGGGACAGGGGGAATCCAGAGACCCAGTACTTC.

The V and J genes are TRBV18 and TRBJ2-7, with 7 bases that match TRBD2. The length of the CDR3 is 17 residues. Germline loops: CDR1 KGHSH, CDR2 LQKENI. Unmatched junction bases numbered 16, after V lost 3 bases and J lost 5 bases. The CDR3: CASSPRLSGGSENEQYF. The CDR3 nucleotides are TGTGCCAGCTCACCCAGACTGAGTGGCGGGAGTGAAAACGAGCAGTACTTC.

J is TRBJ2-7 and V is TRBV28, with D possibly TRBD2 on 6 matching bases. There are 16 residues in the CDR3. Deletions cut 6 bases from V and 3 bases from J, with 21 bases between. The germline V gene encodes CDR1 MDHEN and CDR2 SYDVKM. The CDR3 sequence: CASSPLAAGIFYEQYF. The CDR3 DNA reads TGTGCCAGCAGCCCCCTTGCAGCGGGCATTTTCTACGAGCAGTACTTC.

The rearrangement uses TRBV28 and TRBJ2-7; D possibly corresponds to TRBD2 (5 bases). Deletions cut 6 bases from V and 4 bases from J, with 16 bases between. CDR1 is MDHEN, CDR2 SYDVKM, per germline. The CDR3 runs to 14 residues. The CDR3 loop reads CASSNNAAGYEQYF. CDR3 nucleotide sequence: TGTGCCAGCAGCAATAACGCCGCGGGTTACGAGCAGTACTTC.

This chain uses TRBV19 with TRBJ2-2; D is possibly TRBD2 (5 bases). This CDR3 has 16 residues. From germline, CDR1 is LNHDA and CDR2 SQIVND (reference sequence). V lost 4 bases, J lost 3 bases, and 15 bases lay in between. The CDR3 protein is CASSTPGVDYTGELFF. The CDR3 nucleotides read TGTGCCAGTAGTACCCCCGGGGTCGACTACACCGGGGAGCTGTTTTTT.

This chain connects TRBV27 to TRBJ2-6; perhaps TRBD1 as D (7 bases). The length of the CDR3 is 17 residues. CDR1 and CDR2 (germline): MNHEY, SMNVEV (reference sequence). Trimming cost V 4 bases and J 0 bases, with 13 bases left between them. CDR3 coding DNA: TGTGCCAGCAGTTGGGGGGACAGCCCCTCTGGGGCCAACGTCCTGACTTTC. This codes for CASSWGDSPSGANVLTF. Using reference TRBV27 and TRBJ2-6 for the parts outside the CDR3, the full variable domain is EAQVTQNPRYLITVTGKKLTVTCSQNMNHEYMSWYRQDPGLGLRQIYYSMNVEVTDKGDVPEGYKVSRKEKRNFPLILESPSPNQTSLYFCASSWGDSPSGANVLTFGAGSRLTVL.

The V gene is TRBV30, the J gene TRBJ2-3; TRBD1 is a possible D gene (5 bases). V lost 3 bases and J lost 6, with 16 bases in between. The CDR3 covers 14 residues. Per germline, CDR1 GTSNPN and CDR2 SVGIG (reference sequence). CDR3 amino acids: CAWRTGLSSDTQYF. CDR3 DNA sequence: TGTGCCTGGAGAACAGGCCTCAGCTCTGATACGCAGTATTTT.

Here the CDR3 reads CASSSGSGISSTDTQYF. The CDR3 bases are TGTGCCAGCAGCTCTGGTTCGGGGATCTCTAGCACAGATACGCAGTATTTT. The chain carries TRBV5-4 and TRBJ2-3, with D perhaps matching TRBD2 (5 bases). Germline V gives CDR1 SGHNT, CDR2 YYREEE (reference sequence). Trimming left V 3 bases short and J 0 bases short, with 17 bases between. The CDR3 loop spans 17 amino acids.

The gene calls are TRBV30 and TRBJ2-7; no reliable D call. V gave up 3 bases and J gave up 8 bases, with 17 bases separating them. Germline-derived CDR1 and CDR2 are GTSNPN and SVGIG (reference sequence). CDR3 length: 13 residues. CDR3 coding DNA: TGTGCCTGGAGCTCAGAGGTGGGTTCGCAGCAGTACTTC. It yields the protein CAWSSEVGSQQYF. The whole variable domain, remainder taken from reference TRBV30 and TRBJ2-7, is SQTIHQWPATLVQPVGSPLSLECTVEGTSNPNLYWYRQAAGRGLQLLFYSVGIGQISSEVPQNLSASRPQDRQFILSSKKLLLSDSGFYLCAWSSEVGSQQYFGPGTRLTVT.

CDR3 sequence (DNA): TGTGCCAGCAGCTCTCCGTCCGAGTATAGCAATCAGCCCCAGCATTTT. Residues: CASSSPSEYSNQPQHF. The chain employs TRBV7-2 and TRBJ1-5; D call uncertain. V lost 4 bases and J 0 bases, leaving 13 bases between the germline ends. The CDR3 extends over 16 amino acids. Germline loops: CDR1 SGHTA, CDR2 FQGNSA.

This chain joins TRBV4-1 and TRBJ1-4; the D is unclear. Per the germline V gene, CDR1 is MGHRA and CDR2 is YSYEKL. The V end lost 0 bases, the J end lost 0 bases, and 8 bases lay between the germline ends. This CDR3 spans 16 amino acids. Here the CDR3 reads CASSQDPGSTNEKLFF. CDR3 nucleotides: TGCGCCAGCAGCCAAGATCCGGGGTCAACTAATGAAAAACTGTTTTTT.